Listed here are 26 T cell receptor beta chains from one sample, sequenced in a study of sequential checkpoint blockade in melanoma. Here immunoSEQ multiplex PCR was the method, and the copy in TCRdb shows in-frame clones only, minus some. Altogether some 9,300 clones are present, more than 60% being singletons, with the ten largest covering about an eighth. Documented treatment: randomized to nivolumab then ipilimumab (arm A) or the reverse (arm B). Sequenced here: CD8+ T cells sorted from blood (inferred from file names), sampled from a patient given nivolumab and ipilimumab in sequence. The receptors come from a human donor with melanoma.

The chain combines TRBV29-1 with TRBJ2-5; 9 nucleotides match TRBD1. CDR3 length: 13 residues. J was trimmed by 5 bases and V by 3 bases; bases with no gene match: 4. Per germline, CDR1 SQVTM and CDR2 ANQGSEA. In DNA, the CDR3 is TGCAGCGTTGACGGACAGGGGAGTGAGACCCAGTACTTC. Translation: CSVDGQGSETQYF. The entire variable domain, with the rest obtained from reference TRBV29-1 and TRBJ2-5, is as follows: SAVISQKPSRDICQRGTSLTIQCQVDSQVTMMFWYRQQPGQSLTLIATANQGSEATYESGFVIDKFPISRPNLTFSTLTVSNMSPEDSSIYLCSVDGQGSETQYFGPGTRLLVL.

The rearrangement joins TRBV9 to TRBJ2-5; 13 bases are shared with TRBD2. Germline CDR1 SGDLS, CDR2 YYNGEE. The CDR3 totals 17 residues. V dropped 4 bases and J dropped 0; count of bases not matched to a gene: 6. CDR3 sequence: CASSPGLAGVYQETQYF. CDR3 DNA: TGTGCCAGCAGCCCAGGACTAGCGGGAGTTTACCAAGAGACCCAGTACTTC.

This sequence joins TRBV19 and TRBJ1-4; the match to TRBD1 covers 8 bases. V was pared by 6 bases and J by 8 bases, with 8 bases of the junction left unmatched. The CDR3 consists of 14 residues. CDR1 and CDR2 from the germline V gene are LNHDA and SQIVND (reference sequence). The CDR3 DNA follows: TGTGCCAGTAGCGGTCCAGGGGGCGTAGAAAAACTGTTTTTT. It codes for CASSGPGGVEKLFF.

The rearrangement links TRBV5-8 to TRBJ2-7, with D possibly being TRBD1 (7 bases). The V end was cut by 4 bases, the J end by 3 bases, with 14 bases between. Germline assignment: CDR1 SGHTS and CDR2 YDEGEE. This CDR3 region has 14 residues. DNA of the CDR3: TGTGCCAGCAGCCCCATCAGGGGGGTCTACGAGCAGTACTTC. Translating it yields CASSPIRGVYEQYF. The whole variable domain, remainder taken from reference TRBV5-8 and TRBJ2-7, is EAGVTQSPTHLIKTRGQQATLRCSPISGHTSVYWYQQALGLGLQFLLWYDEGEERNRGNFPPRFSGRQFPNYSSELNVNALELEDSALYLCASSPIRGVYEQYFGPGTRLTVT.

The rearrangement joins TRBV30 to TRBJ1-2, with a weak D call TRBD1 (5 bases). V lost 5 bases and J lost 2, with 18 bases in between. This CDR3 is built from 15 residues. The V gene's germline CDR1 is GTSNPN and CDR2 SVGIG (reference sequence). CDR3 DNA sequence: TGTGCCTGGTGGCCGCGGGGGTTAGCAAACTATGGCTACACCTTC. This sequence encodes CAWWPRGLANYGYTF.

This chain joins TRBV28 and TRBJ2-1; 12 bases fit TRBD1. CDR3 length: 15 residues. The germline V gene encodes CDR1 MDHEN and CDR2 SYDVKM. The J segment lost 10 bases and the V segment lost 2 bases, leaving 6 bases of the junction unmatched. CDR3 sequence reads: CASSLTIGTGGEQFF. The CDR3 DNA sequence: TGTGCCAGCAGTTTAACCATCGGGACAGGGGGCGAGCAGTTCTTC.

The chain carries TRBV27 and TRBJ2-2, with D maybe TRBD1 (6 bases). CDR1 MNHEY and CDR2 SMNVEV come from the germline V gene (reference sequence). V was pared by 3 bases and J by 4 bases, with 9 bases between. CDR3 length: 14 residues. The CDR3 DNA sequence: TGTGCCAGCAGTTTTACACAGGGCACCGGGGAGCTGTTTTTT. Encoded protein: CASSFTQGTGELFF.

The chain combines TRBV7-9 with TRBJ2-5; TRBD2 agrees at 9 bases. Germline lookup yields CDR1 SEHNR and CDR2 FQNEAQ (reference sequence). The trim removed 5 bases at V and 4 bases at J, leaving 8 bases unmatched. This CDR3 is 15 amino acids long. For the CDR3, the DNA is TGTGCCAGCAGCCTAGTAGCGGGAGAGGGAGAGACCCAGTACTTC. It yields the protein CASSLVAGEGETQYF.

A remark on this clone: Relative to the germline gene, one junction end is altered; a read error may explain this. In the same sample, other DNA sequences code for this CDR3. The rearrangement uses TRBV9 and TRBJ1-3; D uncertain. CDR3 size: 14 residues. Per the germline V gene, CDR1 is SGDLS and CDR2 is YYNGEE. The CDR3 is CASSSWSSGNTIYF. CDR3 coding DNA: TGCGCCAGCAGCTCTTGGAGCTCTGGAAACACCATATATTTT. The whole variable domain, filled in from reference TRBV9 and TRBJ1-3, reads DSGVTQTPKHLITATGQRVTLRCSPRSGDLSVYWYQQSLDQGLQFLIQYYNGEERAKGNILERFSAQQFPDLHSELNLSSLELGDSALYFCASSSWSSGNTIYFGEGSWLTVV.

The chain uses TRBV28 and TRBJ2-2; TRBD1 matches at 7 bases. Germline V gene data show CDR1 as MDHEN and CDR2 as SYDVKM. The CDR3 extends over 17 amino acids. Germline trimming cut 2 bases from V and 0 bases from J; bases unmatched to any gene: 6. CDR3 amino acids: CASSLELGGANTGELFF. As DNA, the CDR3 is TGTGCCAGCAGTTTAGAGTTAGGGGGCGCGAACACCGGGGAGCTGTTTTTT.

This chain joins TRBV19 and TRBJ2-1, with TRBD2 matching 11 bases. Trimming took 3 bases from V and 8 from J; bases not matched to a gene: 6. This CDR3 has 15 amino acids. Germline V gives CDR1 LNHDA, CDR2 SQIVND (reference sequence). The CDR3 nucleotides are TGTGCCAGTAGTATCGGGGGACTAGCGGATCATGAGCAGTTCTTC. This encodes CASSIGGLADHEQFF.

The chain couples TRBV4-2 to TRBJ2-2; 14 bases map to TRBD2. The CDR3 sequence is 20 residues long. With 2 bases clipped from V and 0 bases from J, the junction kept 8 bases outside the gene matches. The germline gives CDR1 LGHNA, CDR2 YNFKEQ. The CDR3 reads CASSQKTGLAGGTNTGELFF. The CDR3 nucleotides are TGTGCCAGCAGCCAAAAAACCGGACTAGCGGGAGGTACGAACACCGGGGAGCTGTTTTTT.

This clone was detected once. The chain links TRBV9 to TRBJ2-7, with a possible D match to TRBD2 (5 bases). V was trimmed by 4 bases and J by 3 bases, leaving 17 bases between them. This CDR3 has 15 residues. Germline assignment: CDR1 SGDLS and CDR2 YYNGEE. As DNA, the CDR3 is TGTGCCAGCAGCCCCCGGACTTCCCCTTTCTACGAGCAGTACTTC. Residues: CASSPRTSPFYEQYF.

The chain carries TRBV29-1 and TRBJ1-2, with a weak D call TRBD1 (6 bases). The CDR3 runs to 15 residues. V dropped 6 bases and J dropped 0 bases, with 17 bases sitting between them. CDR1 is SQVTM, CDR2 ANQGSEA, per germline. CDR3 DNA sequence: TGCAGCGTGGGGGGGCGGGACACTTCTAACTATGGCTACACCTTC. It codes for CSVGGRDTSNYGYTF.

This rearrangement joins TRBV7-2 to TRBJ2-1, with 9 bases lining up with TRBD2. Trimming removed 1 base from V and 8 bases from J; junction bases left unmatched: 12. The CDR3 is 17 amino acids. CDR1 and CDR2 from the germline V gene are SGHTA and FQGNSA. The CDR3 DNA reads as TGTGCCAGCAGCTTAGATTTTTGGCGGGAGGGCCTCGATGAGCAGTTCTTC. Translated: CASSLDFWREGLDEQFF.

V is TRBV9 and J is TRBJ2-5; TRBD2 agrees at 7 bases. The better agreement between TRBJ2-7 and the DNA end casts doubt on the J call. Germline-derived CDR1 and CDR2 are SGDLS and YYNGEE. The CDR3 contains 16 residues. The CDR3 coding sequence is TGTGCCAGCAGCGTAGCTGTGGGGGAGGGCCAGTACGAGCAGTACTTC. Its protein product is CASSVAVGEGQYEQYF.

The chain links TRBV28 to TRBJ2-7, with 9 bases that match TRBD1. The ends lost 7 bases at V and 4 bases at J; junction bases unmatched: 8. The CDR3 runs 14 residues. From germline, CDR1 is MDHEN and CDR2 SYDVKM. This CDR3 reads CASTLDRGAYEQYF. The CDR3 nucleotides are TGTGCCAGCACCCTGGACAGGGGAGCGTACGAGCAGTACTTC.

The rearrangement links TRBV30 to TRBJ2-1; TRBD1 might be the D (6 bases). CDR1 GTSNPN and CDR2 SVGIG come from the germline V gene (reference sequence). Trimming removed 0 bases at V and 4 bases at J, with 10 bases between. The CDR3 is 14 amino acids. CDR3 bases: TGTGCCTGGAGTGTAGGGGGTACTTACAATGAGCAGTTCTTC. Translated: CAWSVGGTYNEQFF.

The genes are TRBV5-1 and TRBJ2-2; 11 bases agree with TRBD1. Germline CDR1 and CDR2: SGHRS and YFSETQ. The CDR3 sequence is 16 residues long. With V trimmed by 4 bases and J by 8 bases, 10 bases remained unmatched. The CDR3 loop is CASSHGQGAFGGELFF. The CDR3 region has the DNA TGCGCCAGCAGCCACGGACAGGGGGCCTTCGGAGGGGAGCTGTTTTTT.

The V and J genes are TRBV7-8 and TRBJ2-7; D may be TRBD1 (6 bases). Germline V gives CDR1 SGHVS, CDR2 FQNEAQ. The CDR3 totals 13 residues. Trimming shortened V by 5 bases and J by 5 bases, and 13 bases separated the two germline ends. CDR3 bases: TGTGCCAGCAGCGCCGACAGGATGAACGAGCAGTACTTC. It codes for CASSADRMNEQYF.

V and J are TRBV19 and TRBJ2-5; 8 bases are a match to TRBD2. The CDR3 totals 13 residues. With 6 bases clipped from V and 5 bases from J, the junction kept 5 bases outside the gene matches. CDR1 LNHDA and CDR2 SQIVND come from the germline V gene (reference sequence). The CDR3 DNA reads as TGTGCCAGTAGCGGGAGGGGATGGGAGACCCAGTACTTC. It translates to CASSGRGWETQYF.

This clone was seen a single time. The V and J genes are TRBV2 and TRBJ2-1; 11 bases map to TRBD2. This CDR3 is 17 amino acids long. Germline-derived CDR1 and CDR2 are SNHLY and FYNNEI. The trim removed 5 bases at V and 7 bases at J, leaving 13 bases unmatched. The CDR3 DNA follows: TGTGCCAGCAGTAGCCACCAAGGCCGACTAGCGGGAAATGAGCAGTTCTTC. It yields the protein CASSSHQGRLAGNEQFF.

This sequence joins TRBV29-1 and TRBJ1-2; the D is unclear. This CDR3 is built from 13 residues. V lost 3 bases to trimming and J lost 7 bases, with 15 bases between them. Germline V lookup: CDR1 SQVTM, CDR2 ANQGSEA. The CDR3, as DNA: TGCAGCGTTGACCTAGAAGCCACCGCTGGCTACACCTTC. Translation gives CSVDLEATAGYTF. Combining the CDR3 with reference TRBV29-1 and TRBJ1-2 gives the whole variable domain SAVISQKPSRDICQRGTSLTIQCQVDSQVTMMFWYRQQPGQSLTLIATANQGSEATYESGFVIDKFPISRPNLTFSTLTVSNMSPEDSSIYLCSVDLEATAGYTFGSGTRLTVV.

The chain couples TRBV25-1 to TRBJ1-1; D is undetermined. Trimming pared 1 base from V and 4 bases from J, leaving 16 bases between. The CDR3 is 16 residues long. The germline CDR1 and CDR2 sequences are MGHDK and SYGVNS. In DNA form, the CDR3 reads TGTGCCAGCAGTGAATTTGTCTGGAGTGTGGGCACTGAAGCTTTCTTT. It is translated as CASSEFVWSVGTEAFF. The whole variable domain, filled in from reference TRBV25-1 and TRBJ1-1, reads EADIYQTPRYLVIGTGKKITLECSQTMGHDKMYWYQQDPGMELHLIHYSYGVNSTEKGDLSSESTVSRIRTEHFPLTLESARPSHTSQYLCASSEFVWSVGTEAFFGQGTRLTVV.

V usage is TRBV10-1 and J usage is TRBJ2-7; D not certain. Germline CDR1 WNHNN, CDR2 SYGVQD (reference sequence). This CDR3 has 14 residues. V shed 2 bases and J shed 0 bases, with 8 bases lying between them. Written as DNA, the CDR3 is TGCGCCAGCAGTGAGCCAGGATGCTCCTACGAGCAGTACTTC. It encodes CASSEPGCSYEQYF.

This sequence joins TRBV27 and TRBJ2-2; D ambiguous. The germline V gene encodes CDR1 MNHEY and CDR2 SMNVEV (reference sequence). CDR3 size: 17 residues. Trimming took 3 bases from V and 0 from J, leaving 14 bases between them. CDR3 sequence (DNA): TGTGCCAGCAGTTTTTTAAGGCAGGATCCGAACACCGGGGAGCTGTTTTTT. It encodes CASSFLRQDPNTGELFF.